The T cell receptor (beta chain) described here comes from a study of regulatory and conventional T cells in RAG deficiency. Genomic DNA came from blood conventional CD4+ T cells gated CD25-low CD127-high. TCRdb's copy holds only in-frame clones and misses some; the assay was immunoSEQ multiplex PCR. The sample holds more than 35,000 clones, about 90% seen once. In addition, the sample was reused for a study of regulatory T cells. From that second work: The primer mix had 52 TRBV and 13 TRBJ primers.

The receptor's source is a human donor in good health. Sequenced sample: CD4+ effector T cells sorted from blood.

Here the CDR3 DNA reads TGTGCCAGCAGCTTGCAGGGTAGGGACGAGCAGTACTTC. This codes for CASSLQGRDEQYF. The chain uses TRBV5-4 and TRBJ2-7, with a possible D match to TRBD1 (5 bases). Trimming left V 1 base short and J 5 bases short, with 10 bases between. CDR1 is SGHNT and CDR2 is YYREEE in the germline V gene (reference sequence). The length of the CDR3 is 13 residues. The entire variable domain, with the rest obtained from reference TRBV5-4 and TRBJ2-7, is as follows: ETGVTQSPTHLIKTRGQQVTLRCSSQSGHNTVSWYQQALGQGPQFIFQYYREEENGRGNFPPRFSGLQFPNYSSELNVNALELDDSALYLCASSLQGRDEQYFGPGTRLTVT.